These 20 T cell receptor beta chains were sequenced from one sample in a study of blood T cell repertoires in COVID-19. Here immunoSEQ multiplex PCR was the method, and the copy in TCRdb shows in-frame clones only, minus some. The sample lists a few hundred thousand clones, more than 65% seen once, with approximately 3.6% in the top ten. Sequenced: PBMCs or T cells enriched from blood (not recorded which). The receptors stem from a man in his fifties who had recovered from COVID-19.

CDR3 loop: CASSLFLQQGGHQPQHF. The CDR3 DNA follows: TGTGCCAGCAGCTTGTTCCTCCAACAGGGCGGGCATCAGCCCCAGCATTTT. The V call is TRBV5-8, the J call TRBJ1-5; D is possibly TRBD1 (6 bases). The CDR3 spans 17 residues. Germline CDR1 SGHTS, CDR2 YDEGEE. Trimming pared 1 base from V and 5 bases from J, leaving 19 bases between.

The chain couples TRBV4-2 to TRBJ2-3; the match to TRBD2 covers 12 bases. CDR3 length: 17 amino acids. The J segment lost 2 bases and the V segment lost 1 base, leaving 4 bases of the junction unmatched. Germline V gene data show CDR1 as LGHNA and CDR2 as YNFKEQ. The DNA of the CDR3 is TGTGCCAGCAGCCAAGCTACTAGCGGGGGGTACACAGATACGCAGTATTTT. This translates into CASSQATSGGYTDTQYF.

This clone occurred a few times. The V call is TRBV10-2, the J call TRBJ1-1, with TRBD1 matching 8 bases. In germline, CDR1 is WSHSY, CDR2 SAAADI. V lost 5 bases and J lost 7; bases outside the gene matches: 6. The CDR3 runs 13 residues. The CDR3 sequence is CASSKGQALEAFF. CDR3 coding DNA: TGCGCCAGCAGTAAGGGACAGGCCCTTGAAGCTTTCTTT.

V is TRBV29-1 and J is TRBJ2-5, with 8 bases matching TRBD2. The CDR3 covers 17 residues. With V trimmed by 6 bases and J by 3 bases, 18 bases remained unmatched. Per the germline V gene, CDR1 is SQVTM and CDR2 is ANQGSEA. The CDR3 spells CSVFPLTGGPEKETQYF. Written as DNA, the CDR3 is TGCAGCGTCTTCCCCCTCACGGGGGGGCCCGAAAAAGAGACCCAGTACTTC.

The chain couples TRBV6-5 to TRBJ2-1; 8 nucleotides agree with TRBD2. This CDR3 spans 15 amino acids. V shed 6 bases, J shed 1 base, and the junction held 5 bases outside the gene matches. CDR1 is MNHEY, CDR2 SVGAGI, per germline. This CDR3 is CASRLIAGSYNEQFF. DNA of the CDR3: TGTGCCAGCAGGCTTATAGCGGGGTCCTACAATGAGCAGTTCTTC.

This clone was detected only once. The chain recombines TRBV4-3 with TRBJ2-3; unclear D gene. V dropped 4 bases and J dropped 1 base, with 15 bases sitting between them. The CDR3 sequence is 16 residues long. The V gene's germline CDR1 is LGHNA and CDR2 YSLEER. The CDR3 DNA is TGCGCCAGCAGCCCTAAAGGAGATTACGGCACAGATACGCAGTATTTT. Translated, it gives CASSPKGDYGTDTQYF.

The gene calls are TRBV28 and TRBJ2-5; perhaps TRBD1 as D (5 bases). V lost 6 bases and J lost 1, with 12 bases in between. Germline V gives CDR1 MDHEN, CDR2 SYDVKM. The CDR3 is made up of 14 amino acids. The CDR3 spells CASRIQGTQETQYF. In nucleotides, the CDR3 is TGTGCCAGCAGGATTCAGGGTACCCAAGAGACCCAGTACTTC.

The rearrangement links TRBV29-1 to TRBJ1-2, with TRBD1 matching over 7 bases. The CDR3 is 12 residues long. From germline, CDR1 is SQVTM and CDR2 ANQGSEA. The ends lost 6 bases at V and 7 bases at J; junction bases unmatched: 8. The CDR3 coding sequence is TGCAGCGTACTACAGGGGTGGGGTGGCTACACCTTC. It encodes CSVLQGWGGYTF.

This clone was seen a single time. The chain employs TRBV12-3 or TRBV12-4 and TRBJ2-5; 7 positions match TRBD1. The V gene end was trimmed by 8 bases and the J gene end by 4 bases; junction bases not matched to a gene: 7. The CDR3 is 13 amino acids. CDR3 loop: CASADRDGETQYF. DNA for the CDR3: TGTGCCAGCGCCGACAGGGACGGAGAGACCCAGTACTTC.

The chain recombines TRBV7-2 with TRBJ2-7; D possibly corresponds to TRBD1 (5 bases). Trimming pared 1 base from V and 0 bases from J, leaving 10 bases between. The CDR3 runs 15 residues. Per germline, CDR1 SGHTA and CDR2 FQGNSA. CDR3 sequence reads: CASSLEGSFSYEQYF. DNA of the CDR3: TGTGCCAGCAGCTTAGAGGGGTCGTTCTCCTACGAGCAGTACTTC.

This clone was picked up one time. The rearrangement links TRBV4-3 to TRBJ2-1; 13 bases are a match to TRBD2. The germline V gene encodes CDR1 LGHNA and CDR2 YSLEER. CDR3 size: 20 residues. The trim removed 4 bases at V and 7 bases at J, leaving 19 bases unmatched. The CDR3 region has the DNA TGCGCCAGCAGCCCCCAGGGGGCTCTGACTAGCGGGAGGTTAGGGAATGAGCAGTTCTTC. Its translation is CASSPQGALTSGRLGNEQFF.

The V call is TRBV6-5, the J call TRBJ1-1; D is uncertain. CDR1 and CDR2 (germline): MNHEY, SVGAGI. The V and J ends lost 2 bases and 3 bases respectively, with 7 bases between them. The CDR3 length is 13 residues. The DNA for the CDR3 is TGTGCCAGCAGTTACGGCGGGGACACTGAAGCTTTCTTT. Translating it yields CASSYGGDTEAFF.

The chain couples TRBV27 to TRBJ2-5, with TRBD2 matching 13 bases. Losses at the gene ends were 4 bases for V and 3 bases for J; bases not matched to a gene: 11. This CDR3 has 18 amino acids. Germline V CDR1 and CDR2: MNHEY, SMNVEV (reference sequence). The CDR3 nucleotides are TGTGCCAGCAGTTCCCGCCCCCCGGGACTAGCGGGGAAAGAGACCCAGTACTTC. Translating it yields CASSSRPPGLAGKETQYF.

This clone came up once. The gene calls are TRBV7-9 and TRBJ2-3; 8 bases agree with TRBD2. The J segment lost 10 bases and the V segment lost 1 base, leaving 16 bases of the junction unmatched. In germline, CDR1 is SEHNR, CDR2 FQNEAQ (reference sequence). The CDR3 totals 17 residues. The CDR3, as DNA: TGTGCCAGCAGCTTAGAGCGGGGTGGACTAGCCTCGAATGCGCAGTATTTT. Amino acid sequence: CASSLERGGLASNAQYF.

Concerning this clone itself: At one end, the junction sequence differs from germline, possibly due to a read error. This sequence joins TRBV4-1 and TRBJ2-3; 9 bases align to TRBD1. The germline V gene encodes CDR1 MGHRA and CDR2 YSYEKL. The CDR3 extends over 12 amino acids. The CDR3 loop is CASSQAVWDREF. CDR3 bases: TGCGCCAGCAGCCAAGCAGTGTGGGACAGGGAGTTT.

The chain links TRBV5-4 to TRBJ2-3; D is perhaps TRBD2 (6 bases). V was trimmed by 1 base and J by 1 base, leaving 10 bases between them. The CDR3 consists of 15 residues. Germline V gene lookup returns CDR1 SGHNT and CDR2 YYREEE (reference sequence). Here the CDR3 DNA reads TGTGCCAGCAGCTTGACGGGAGAGGGCACAGATACGCAGTATTTT. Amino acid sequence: CASSLTGEGTDTQYF.

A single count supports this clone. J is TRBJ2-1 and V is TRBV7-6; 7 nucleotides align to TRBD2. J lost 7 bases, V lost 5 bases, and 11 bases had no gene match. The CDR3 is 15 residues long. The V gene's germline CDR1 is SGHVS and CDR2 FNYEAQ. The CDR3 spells CASSASPDGRNEQFF. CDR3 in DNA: TGTGCCAGCAGCGCATCTCCGGACGGGAGGAATGAGCAGTTCTTC.

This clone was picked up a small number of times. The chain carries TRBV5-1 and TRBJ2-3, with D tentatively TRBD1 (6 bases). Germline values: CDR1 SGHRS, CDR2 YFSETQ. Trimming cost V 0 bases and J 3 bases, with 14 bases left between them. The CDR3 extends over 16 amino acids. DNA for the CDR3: TGCGCCAGCAGCTTGGGCGCCCTACAGGGTACAGATACGCAGTATTTT. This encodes CASSLGALQGTDTQYF.

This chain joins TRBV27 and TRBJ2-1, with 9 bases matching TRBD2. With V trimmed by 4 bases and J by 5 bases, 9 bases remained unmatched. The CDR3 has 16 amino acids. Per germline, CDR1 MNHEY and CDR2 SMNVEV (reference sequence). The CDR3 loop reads CASSSGRLAGNNEQFF. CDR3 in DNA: TGTGCCAGCAGTTCGGGAAGGCTAGCGGGGAACAATGAGCAGTTCTTC.

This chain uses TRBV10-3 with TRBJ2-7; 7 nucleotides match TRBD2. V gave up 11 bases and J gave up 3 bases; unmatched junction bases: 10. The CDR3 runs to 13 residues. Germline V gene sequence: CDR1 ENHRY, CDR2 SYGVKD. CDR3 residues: CAAHRDYNYEQYF. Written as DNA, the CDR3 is TGTGCCGCCCACCGGGACTATAACTACGAGCAGTACTTC.